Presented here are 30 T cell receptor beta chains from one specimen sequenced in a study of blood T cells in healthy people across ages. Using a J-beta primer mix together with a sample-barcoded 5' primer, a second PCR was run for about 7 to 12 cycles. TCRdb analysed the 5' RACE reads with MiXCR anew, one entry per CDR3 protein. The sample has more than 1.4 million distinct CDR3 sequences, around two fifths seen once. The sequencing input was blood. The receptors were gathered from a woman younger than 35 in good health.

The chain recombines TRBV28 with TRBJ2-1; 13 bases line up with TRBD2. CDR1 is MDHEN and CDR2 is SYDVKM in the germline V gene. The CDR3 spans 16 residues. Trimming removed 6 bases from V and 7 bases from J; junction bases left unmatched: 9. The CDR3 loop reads CASRPGGTSGVNEQFF. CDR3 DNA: TGTGCCAGCAGACCCGGAGGGACTAGCGGGGTAAATGAGCAGTTCTTC.

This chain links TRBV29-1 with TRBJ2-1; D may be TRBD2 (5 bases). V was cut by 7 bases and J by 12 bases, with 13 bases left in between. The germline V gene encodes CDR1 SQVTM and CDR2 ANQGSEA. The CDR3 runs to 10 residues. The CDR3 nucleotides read TGCAGCGCCGGGGAGTCTGTGCAGTTCTTC. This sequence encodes CSAGESVQFF.

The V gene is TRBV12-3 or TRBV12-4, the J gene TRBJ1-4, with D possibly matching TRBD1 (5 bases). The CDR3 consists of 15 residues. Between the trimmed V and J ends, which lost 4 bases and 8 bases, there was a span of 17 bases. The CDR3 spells CASSYQGGGWEKLFF. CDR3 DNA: TGTGCCAGCAGTTATCAGGGAGGAGGATGGGAAAAACTGTTTTTT.

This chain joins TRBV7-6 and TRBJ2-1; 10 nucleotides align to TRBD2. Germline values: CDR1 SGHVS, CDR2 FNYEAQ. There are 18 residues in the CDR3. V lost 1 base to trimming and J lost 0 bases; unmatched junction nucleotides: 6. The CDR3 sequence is CASSLGVAGGSSYNEQFF. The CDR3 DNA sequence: TGTGCCAGCAGCTTAGGGGTAGCGGGGGGTAGCTCCTACAATGAGCAGTTCTTC.

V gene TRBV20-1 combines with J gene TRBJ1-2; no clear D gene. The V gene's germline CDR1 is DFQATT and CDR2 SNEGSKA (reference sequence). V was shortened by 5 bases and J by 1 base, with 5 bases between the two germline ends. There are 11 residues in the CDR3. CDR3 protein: CSAAFNYGYTF. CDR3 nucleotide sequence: TGCAGTGCTGCCTTTAACTATGGCTACACCTTC.

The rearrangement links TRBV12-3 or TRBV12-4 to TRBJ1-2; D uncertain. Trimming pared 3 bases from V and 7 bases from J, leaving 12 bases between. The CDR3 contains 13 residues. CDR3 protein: CASSLGLQAGYTF. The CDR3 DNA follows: TGTGCCAGCAGTTTGGGCCTCCAGGCTGGCTACACCTTC.

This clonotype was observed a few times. CDR3 sequence reads: CASSVQGADTLYEQYF. CDR3 sequence (DNA): TGTGCCAGCAGCGTTCAGGGGGCTGATACTCTATACGAGCAGTACTTC. The rearrangement links TRBV9 to TRBJ2-7; TRBD1 matches 8 bases. V was clipped by 2 bases and J by 4 bases; unmatched bases: 11. CDR1 and CDR2 from the germline V gene are SGDLS and YYNGEE. This CDR3 has 16 residues.

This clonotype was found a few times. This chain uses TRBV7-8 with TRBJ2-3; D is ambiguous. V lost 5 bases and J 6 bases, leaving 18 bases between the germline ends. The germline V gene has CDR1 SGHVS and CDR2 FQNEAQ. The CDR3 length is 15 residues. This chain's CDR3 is CASSPVTLILDTQYF. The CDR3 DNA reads TGTGCCAGCAGCCCTGTCACGCTGATCTTGGATACGCAGTATTTT.

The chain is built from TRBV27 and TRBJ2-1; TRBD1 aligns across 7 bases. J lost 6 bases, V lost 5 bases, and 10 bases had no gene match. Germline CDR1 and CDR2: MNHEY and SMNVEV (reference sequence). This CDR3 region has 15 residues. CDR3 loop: CASSMKGAPPNEQFF. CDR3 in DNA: TGTGCCAGCAGTATGAAGGGGGCCCCCCCCAATGAGCAGTTCTTC.

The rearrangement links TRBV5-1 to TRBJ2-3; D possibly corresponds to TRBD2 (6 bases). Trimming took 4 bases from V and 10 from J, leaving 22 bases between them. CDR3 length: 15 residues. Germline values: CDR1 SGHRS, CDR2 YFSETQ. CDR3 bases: TGCGCCAGCAGCCCATGGGGGGTTAATTCGGATGCGCAGTATTTT. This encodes CASSPWGVNSDAQYF.

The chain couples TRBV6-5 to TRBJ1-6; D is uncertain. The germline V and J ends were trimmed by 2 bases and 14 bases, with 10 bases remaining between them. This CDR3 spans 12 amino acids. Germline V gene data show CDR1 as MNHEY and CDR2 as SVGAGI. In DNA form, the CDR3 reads TGTGCCAGCAGTTACCAATCTGGAACCCTCCACTTT. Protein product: CASSYQSGTLHF.

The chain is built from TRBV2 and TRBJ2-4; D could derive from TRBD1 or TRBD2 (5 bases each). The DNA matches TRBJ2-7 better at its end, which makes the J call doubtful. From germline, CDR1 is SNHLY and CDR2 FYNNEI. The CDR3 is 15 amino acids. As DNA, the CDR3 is TGTGCCAGCAGTCCCCAGGGACCCATCACCTACGAGCAGTACTTC. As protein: CASSPQGPITYEQYF.

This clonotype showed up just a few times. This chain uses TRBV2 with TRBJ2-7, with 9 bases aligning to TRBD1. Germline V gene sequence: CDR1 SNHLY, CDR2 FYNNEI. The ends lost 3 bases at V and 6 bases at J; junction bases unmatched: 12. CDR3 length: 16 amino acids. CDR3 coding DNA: TGTGCCAGCAGTGATATTGGGACAGGGCGAACGCCCGAGCAGTACTTC. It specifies CASSDIGTGRTPEQYF.

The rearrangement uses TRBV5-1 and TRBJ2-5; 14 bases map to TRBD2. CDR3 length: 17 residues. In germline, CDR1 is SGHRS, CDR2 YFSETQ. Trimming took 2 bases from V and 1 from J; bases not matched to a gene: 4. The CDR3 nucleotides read TGCGCCAGCAGCTTCCGGACTAGCGGGGGGCCCCAAGAGACCCAGTACTTC. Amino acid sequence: CASSFRTSGGPQETQYF.

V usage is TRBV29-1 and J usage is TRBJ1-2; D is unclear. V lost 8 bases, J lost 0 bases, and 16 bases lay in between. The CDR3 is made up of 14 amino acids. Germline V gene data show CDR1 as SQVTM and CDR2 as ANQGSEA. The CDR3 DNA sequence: TGCAGCTTGCCCGGGCGGGGAGCTAACTATGGCTACACCTTC. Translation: CSLPGRGANYGYTF.

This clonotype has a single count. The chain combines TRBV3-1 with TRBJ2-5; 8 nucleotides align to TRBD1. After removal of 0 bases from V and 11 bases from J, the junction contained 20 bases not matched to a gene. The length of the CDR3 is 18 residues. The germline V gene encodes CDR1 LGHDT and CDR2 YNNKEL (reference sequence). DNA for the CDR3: TGTGCCAGCAGCCAAGAAATCTCACAGGGGGTCCTCGGTAATGAGCAGTACTTC. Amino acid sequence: CASSQEISQGVLGNEQYF.

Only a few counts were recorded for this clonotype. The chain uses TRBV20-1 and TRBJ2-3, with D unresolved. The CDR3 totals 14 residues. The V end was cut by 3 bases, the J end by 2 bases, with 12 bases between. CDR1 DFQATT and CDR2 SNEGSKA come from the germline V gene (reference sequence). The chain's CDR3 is CSASVPRFTDTQYF. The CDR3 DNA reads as TGCAGTGCTAGTGTTCCGCGATTCACAGATACGCAGTATTTT.

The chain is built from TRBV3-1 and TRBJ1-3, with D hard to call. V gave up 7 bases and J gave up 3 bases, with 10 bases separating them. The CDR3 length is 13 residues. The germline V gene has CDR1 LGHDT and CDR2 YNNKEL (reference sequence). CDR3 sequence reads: CASKGLGGNTIYF. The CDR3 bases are TGTGCCAGCAAAGGGCTGGGTGGAAACACCATATATTTT.

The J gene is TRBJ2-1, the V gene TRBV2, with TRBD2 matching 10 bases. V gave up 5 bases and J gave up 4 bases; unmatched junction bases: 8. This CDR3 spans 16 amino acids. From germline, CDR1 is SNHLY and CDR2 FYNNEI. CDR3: CASSNERGGLYNEQFF. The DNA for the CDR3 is TGTGCCAGCAGTAATGAGCGGGGGGGCCTATACAATGAGCAGTTCTTC.

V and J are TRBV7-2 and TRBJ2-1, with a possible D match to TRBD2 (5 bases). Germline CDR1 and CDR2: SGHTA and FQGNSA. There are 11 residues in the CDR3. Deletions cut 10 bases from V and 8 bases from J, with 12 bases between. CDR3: CATRTAYEQFF. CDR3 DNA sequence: TGTGCCACCAGGACTGCCTATGAGCAGTTCTTC.

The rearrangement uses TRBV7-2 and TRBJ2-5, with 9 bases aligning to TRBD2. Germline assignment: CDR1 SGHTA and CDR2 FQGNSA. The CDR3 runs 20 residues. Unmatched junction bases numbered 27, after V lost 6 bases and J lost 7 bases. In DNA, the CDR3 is TGTGCCAGCAGTTCAATATTGGCGAACACTAGCGGGCACCCGCCTTGGACCCAGTACTTC. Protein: CASSSILANTSGHPPWTQYF.

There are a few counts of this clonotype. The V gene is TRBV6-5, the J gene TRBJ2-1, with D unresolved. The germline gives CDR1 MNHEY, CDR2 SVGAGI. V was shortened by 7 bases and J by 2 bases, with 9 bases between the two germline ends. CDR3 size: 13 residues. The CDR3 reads CASNLGPYNEQFF. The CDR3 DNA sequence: TGTGCCAGCAATCTCGGGCCCTACAATGAGCAGTTCTTC.

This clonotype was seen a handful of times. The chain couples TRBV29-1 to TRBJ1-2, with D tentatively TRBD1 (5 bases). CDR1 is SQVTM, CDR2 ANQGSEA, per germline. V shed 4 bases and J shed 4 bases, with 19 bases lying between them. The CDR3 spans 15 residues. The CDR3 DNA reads TGCAGCGTTGTAGGGCAGATCGGGGGTGGCTATGGCTACACCTTC. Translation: CSVVGQIGGGYGYTF.

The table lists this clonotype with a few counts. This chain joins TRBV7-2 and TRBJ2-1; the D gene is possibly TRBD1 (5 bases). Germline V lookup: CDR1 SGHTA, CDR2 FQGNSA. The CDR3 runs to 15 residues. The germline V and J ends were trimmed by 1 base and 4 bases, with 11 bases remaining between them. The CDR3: CASSLDRRSYNEQFF. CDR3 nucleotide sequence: TGTGCCAGCAGCTTAGACAGGCGCTCTTACAATGAGCAGTTCTTC.

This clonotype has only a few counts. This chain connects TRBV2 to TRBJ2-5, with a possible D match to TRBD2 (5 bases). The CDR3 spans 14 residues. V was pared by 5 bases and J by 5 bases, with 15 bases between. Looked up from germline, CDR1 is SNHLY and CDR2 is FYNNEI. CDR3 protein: CASSRSPGVETQYF. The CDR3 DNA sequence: TGTGCCAGCAGTAGGTCCCCCGGGGTGGAGACCCAGTACTTC.

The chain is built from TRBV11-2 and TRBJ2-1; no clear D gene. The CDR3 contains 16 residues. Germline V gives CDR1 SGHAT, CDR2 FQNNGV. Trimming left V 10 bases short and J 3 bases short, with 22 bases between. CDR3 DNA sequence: TGTGCCACGATGATCTTGGCAGCTGGTTTCTACAATGAGCAGTTCTTC. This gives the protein CATMILAAGFYNEQFF.

The CDR3 nucleotides read TGTGCCAGCTCCGGGGACAGGGGAAAGACCCAGTACTTC. Its translation: CASSGDRGKTQYF. V is TRBV27 and J is TRBJ2-5, with 10 bases lining up with TRBD1. The CDR3 runs 13 residues. With V trimmed by 8 bases and J by 6 bases, 6 bases remained unmatched. Germline CDR1 reads MNHEY; CDR2 reads SMNVEV (reference sequence).

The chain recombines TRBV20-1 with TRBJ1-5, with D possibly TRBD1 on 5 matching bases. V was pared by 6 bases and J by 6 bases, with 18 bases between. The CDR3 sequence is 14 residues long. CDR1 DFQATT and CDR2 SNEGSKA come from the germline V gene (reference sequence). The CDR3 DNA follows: TGCAGTGCGACTAAGGGGACTTCGTTTCAGCCCCAGCATTTT. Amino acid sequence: CSATKGTSFQPQHF.

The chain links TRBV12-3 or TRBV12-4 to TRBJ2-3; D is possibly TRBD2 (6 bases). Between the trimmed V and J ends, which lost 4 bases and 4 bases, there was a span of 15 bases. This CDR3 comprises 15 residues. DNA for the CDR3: TGTGCCAGCAGTTCGGCTAGCGTGAGACCAGATACGCAGTATTTT. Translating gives CASSSASVRPDTQYF.

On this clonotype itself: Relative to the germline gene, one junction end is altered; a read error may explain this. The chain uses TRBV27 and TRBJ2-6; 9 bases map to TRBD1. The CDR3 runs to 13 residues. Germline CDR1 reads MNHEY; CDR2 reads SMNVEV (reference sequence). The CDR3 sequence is CASRWTGDNVLTF. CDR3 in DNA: TGTGCCAGCAGATGGACAGGGGACAACGTCCTGACTTTC. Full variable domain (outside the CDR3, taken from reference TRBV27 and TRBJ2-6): EAQVTQNPRYLITVTGKKLTVTCSQNMNHEYMSWYRQDPGLGLRQIYYSMNVEVTDKGDVPEGYKVSRKEKRNFPLILESPSPNQTSLYFCASRWTGDNVLTFGAGSRLTVL.